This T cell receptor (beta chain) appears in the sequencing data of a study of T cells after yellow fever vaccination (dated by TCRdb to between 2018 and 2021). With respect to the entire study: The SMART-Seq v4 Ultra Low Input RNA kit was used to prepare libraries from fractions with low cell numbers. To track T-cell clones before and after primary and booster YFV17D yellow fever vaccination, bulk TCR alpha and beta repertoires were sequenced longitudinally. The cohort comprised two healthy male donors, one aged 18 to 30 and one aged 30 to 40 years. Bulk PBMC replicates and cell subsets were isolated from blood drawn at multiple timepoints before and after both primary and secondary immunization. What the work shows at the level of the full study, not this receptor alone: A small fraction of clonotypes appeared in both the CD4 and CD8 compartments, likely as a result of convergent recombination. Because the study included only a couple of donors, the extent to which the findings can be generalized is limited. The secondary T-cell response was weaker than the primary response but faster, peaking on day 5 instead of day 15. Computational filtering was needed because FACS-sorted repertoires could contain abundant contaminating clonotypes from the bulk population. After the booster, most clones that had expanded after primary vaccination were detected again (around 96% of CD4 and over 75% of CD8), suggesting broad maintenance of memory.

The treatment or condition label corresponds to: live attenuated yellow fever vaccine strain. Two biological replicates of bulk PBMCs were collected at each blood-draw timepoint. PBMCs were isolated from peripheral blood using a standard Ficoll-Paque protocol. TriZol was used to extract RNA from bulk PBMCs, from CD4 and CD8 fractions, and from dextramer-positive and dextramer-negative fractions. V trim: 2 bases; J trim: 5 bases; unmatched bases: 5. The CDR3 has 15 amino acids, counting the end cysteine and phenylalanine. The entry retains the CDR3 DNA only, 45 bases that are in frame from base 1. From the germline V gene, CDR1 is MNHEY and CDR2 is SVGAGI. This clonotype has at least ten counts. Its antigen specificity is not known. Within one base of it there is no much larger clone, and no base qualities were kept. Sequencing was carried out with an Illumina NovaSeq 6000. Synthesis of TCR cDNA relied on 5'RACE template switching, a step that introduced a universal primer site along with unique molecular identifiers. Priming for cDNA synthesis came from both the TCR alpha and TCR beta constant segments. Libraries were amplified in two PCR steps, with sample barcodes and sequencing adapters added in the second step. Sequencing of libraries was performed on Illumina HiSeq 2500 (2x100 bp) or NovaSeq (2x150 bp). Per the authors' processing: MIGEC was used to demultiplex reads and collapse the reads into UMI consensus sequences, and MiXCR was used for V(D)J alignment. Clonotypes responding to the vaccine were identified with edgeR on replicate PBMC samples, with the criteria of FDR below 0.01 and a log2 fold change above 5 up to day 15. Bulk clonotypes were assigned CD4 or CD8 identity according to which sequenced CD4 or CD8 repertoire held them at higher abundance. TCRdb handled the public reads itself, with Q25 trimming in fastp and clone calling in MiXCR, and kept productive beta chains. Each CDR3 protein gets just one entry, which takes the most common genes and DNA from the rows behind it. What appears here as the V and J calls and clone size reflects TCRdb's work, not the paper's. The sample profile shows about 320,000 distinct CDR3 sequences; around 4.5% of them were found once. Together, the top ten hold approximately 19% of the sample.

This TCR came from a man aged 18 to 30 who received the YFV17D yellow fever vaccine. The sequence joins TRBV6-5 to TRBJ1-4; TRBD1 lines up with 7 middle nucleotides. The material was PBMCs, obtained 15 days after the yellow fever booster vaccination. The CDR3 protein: CASSYGRQGNEKLFF. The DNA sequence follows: TGTGCCAGCAGTTACGGGAGACAGGGCAATGAAAAACTGTTTTTT.